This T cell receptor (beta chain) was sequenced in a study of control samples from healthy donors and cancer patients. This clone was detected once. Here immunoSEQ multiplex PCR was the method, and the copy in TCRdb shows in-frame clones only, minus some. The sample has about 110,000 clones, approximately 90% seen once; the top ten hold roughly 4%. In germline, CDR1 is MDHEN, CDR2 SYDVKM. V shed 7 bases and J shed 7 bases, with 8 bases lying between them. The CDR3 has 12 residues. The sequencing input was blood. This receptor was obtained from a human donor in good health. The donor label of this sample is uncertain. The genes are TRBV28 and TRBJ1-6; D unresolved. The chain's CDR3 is CASTQRNSPLHF. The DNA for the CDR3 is TGTGCCAGCACCCAGAGGAATTCACCCCTCCACTTT. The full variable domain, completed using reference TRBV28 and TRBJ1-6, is DVKVTQSSRYLVKRTGEKVFLECVQDMDHENMFWYRQDPGLGLRLIYFSYDVKMKEKGDIPEGYSVSREKKERFSLILESASTNQTSMYLCASTQRNSPLHFGNGTRLTVT.